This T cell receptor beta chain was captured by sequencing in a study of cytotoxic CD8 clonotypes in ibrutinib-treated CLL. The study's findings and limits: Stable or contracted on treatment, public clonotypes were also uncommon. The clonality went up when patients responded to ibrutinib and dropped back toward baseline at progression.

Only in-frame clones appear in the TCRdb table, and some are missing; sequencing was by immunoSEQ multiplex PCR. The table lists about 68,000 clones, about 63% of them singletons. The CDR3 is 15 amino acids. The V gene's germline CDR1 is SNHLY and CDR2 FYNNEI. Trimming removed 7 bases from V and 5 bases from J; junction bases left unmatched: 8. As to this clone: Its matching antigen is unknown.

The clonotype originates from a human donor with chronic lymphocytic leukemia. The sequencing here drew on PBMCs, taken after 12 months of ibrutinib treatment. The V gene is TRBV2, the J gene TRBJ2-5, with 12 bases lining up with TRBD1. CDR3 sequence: CASTGTGGTGETQYF. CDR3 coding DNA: TGTGCCAGCACCGGGACAGGGGGCACAGGGGAGACCCAGTACTTC.